This T cell receptor beta chain was sequenced during a study of STAT5B mutations in CD4+ large granular lymphocyte leukemia (dated by TCRdb to the early 2020s). Study-wide context: Among the healthy controls, the CDR3 'QG' motif was associated with a particular HLA allele. The study compared the TCRbeta repertoires of patients with CD4+ T-cell large granular lymphocyte leukemia against those of healthy blood donors. The purity of purified fractions was confirmed by flow cytometry on FACSCanto II or FACSVerse to exceed 95% among lymphocytes.

Comments on this clone: Its recognized antigen is unknown. The record has no base qualities; no much larger clone is one base away.

Taken from the germline V gene, the CDR1 and CDR2 loops are KGHSH and LQKENI. Trimming removed 5 bases from V and 4 bases from J, leaving 14 bases between the germline ends. From its cysteine to its phenylalanine, the CDR3 spans 14 amino acids. Only the CDR3 region is kept as DNA, spanning 42 bases read in frame from base 1. The healthy controls were 37 blood donors, and the buffy coats of these donors were supplied by the Finnish Red Cross blood service. All TCR-sequenced material derived from peripheral blood: patient blood samples and healthy donor buffy coats. Ficoll-Hypaque gradient centrifugation was used to isolate peripheral blood mononuclear cells. CD4+ cells were purified magnetically from the buffy coats of healthy controls. Genomic DNA was extracted using the Gentra Puregene Cell and Tissue kit, and a Qubit 2.0 fluorometer was used to quantify it. General study outcomes and caveats: Enrichment of TRBV06-family usage was observed among the top patient clones (8/27) relative to healthy controls (2/35). The data were not HLA-matched, and the higher clonality in CD4+ T-LGLL than in CD8+ T-LGLL could be due to the relatively small sample size. Greater clonality appeared to be present in CD4-sorted patient repertoires than in healthy CD4+ repertoires, and the difference was retained after the putative leukemic clones were removed. Main leukemic clonotypes were private to each patient, although 20% to 25% of the main leukemic clonotypes were found at low frequency in the non-leukemic repertoires of other patients.

The immunoSEQ assay at survey resolution was applied to genomic DNA for sequencing of TCRbeta rearrangements. In the paper's pipeline: In the TCR sequencing data, the lowest productive clonotype frequency that could be detected was 2.59 x 10-5. Analyses included only productive TCRbeta rearrangements, meaning complete and in-frame sequences. The clonality of each sample was calculated as Simpson clonality in the immunoSEQ Analyzer version 3.0. Based on frequency, clones were grouped as very rare, small, medium, large (1-20%) or hyperexpanded (>20%). Generation probabilities were estimated with OLGA 1.2.3, V-gene circos plots were generated with VDJtools, specificities were searched for in VDJdb, and CDR3 motifs were identified with GLIPH. TCRdb retrieved this table from immuneACCESS and kept in-frame rearrangements only. Not all clones are present; in checked studies, unresolved V genes account for under half, and no reason is known for the remainder. The DNA was the basis for D and trimming; V, J and clone size are from that table. In all, the sample holds 35,000 or so clones, and 69% of those were seen once. 2.5% to 3% of the sample is taken by the ten largest.

This TCR derives from a human donor in good health. The sample comprised CD4+ T cells from blood buffy coats. The chain links TRBV18 with TRBJ1-1, with TRBD1 perhaps the D gene, on 5 matching bases. The CDR3 loop reads CASSTQGDGTEAFF. The DNA sequence reads TGTGCCAGCTCAACGCAGGGTGATGGCACTGAAGCTTTCTTT.